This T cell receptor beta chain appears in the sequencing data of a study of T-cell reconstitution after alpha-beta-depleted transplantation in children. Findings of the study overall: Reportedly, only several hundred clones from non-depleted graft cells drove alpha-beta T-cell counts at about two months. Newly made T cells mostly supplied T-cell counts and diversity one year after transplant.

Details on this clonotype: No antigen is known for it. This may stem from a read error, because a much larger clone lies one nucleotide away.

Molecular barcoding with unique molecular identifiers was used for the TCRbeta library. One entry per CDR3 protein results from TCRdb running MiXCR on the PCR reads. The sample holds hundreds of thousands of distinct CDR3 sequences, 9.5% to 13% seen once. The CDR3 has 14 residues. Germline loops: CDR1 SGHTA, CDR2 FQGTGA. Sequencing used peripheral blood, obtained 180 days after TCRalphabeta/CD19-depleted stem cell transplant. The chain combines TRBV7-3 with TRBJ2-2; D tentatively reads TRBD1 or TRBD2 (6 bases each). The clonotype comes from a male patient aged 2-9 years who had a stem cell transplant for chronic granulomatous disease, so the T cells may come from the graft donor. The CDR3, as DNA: TGTGTCAGCAGCTTAAGGGGGAGGACCGGGGAGCTGTTTTTT. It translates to CVSSLRGRTGELFF.